Described below is a single TCR beta chain sequence and its context. Its antigen is not yet known. No much larger clone exists at a distance of one base, and base qualities are not known. The CDR3 goes from the cysteine to the phenylalanine over 14 residues. Only the CDR3 DNA is retained, 42 bases long and in frame from the first base. V drops 5 bases and J drops 2 bases, leaving 12 bases in between. Sequences MNHEY (CDR1) and SVGAGI (CDR2) are obtained from the germline V gene. This specimen's time point label, interpreted: cells obtained before transplantation from donor or recipient. CD3+CD4+ and CD3+CD8+ populations were FACS-sorted from unstimulated pre-transplant donor and recipient cells taken from spleen or lymph nodes. The sample originates from a study of graft-versus-host responses after intestinal transplantation (dated by TCRdb to 2020 to 2022). General notes on the study: The transplants that recipients received were multivisceral, liver-intestinal, or isolated intestinal. All recipients received anti-thymocyte globulin induction followed by maintenance tacrolimus and steroids for approximately 3 years. After intestinal transplantation, graft-versus-host and host-versus-graft alloreactive T cell clones were followed in the graft, circulation and bone marrow using bulk TCR-beta CDR3 sequencing. Alloreactive clones were identified by sequencing pre-transplant mixed lymphocyte reaction products and comparing them with unstimulated pre-transplant donor and recipient T cells. The cohort enrolled some 23 intestinal transplant recipients, one of whom was a retransplant, and a few patients without pretransplant specimens were excluded. Donor T cell macrochimerism was defined as a peak of at least 4% donor T cells among recipient peripheral blood mononuclear cells. Rather than being sequenced by the commercial service, samples from a few later patients were sequenced in-house on an Illumina MiSeq and processed with MiXCR. What the authors observed across the whole study: The conclusions were limited by the relatively low number and heterogeneity of the intestinal transplant patients. GvH clones turned up in recipient bone marrow, with some appearing earlier in ileal mucosa or blood, a pattern consistent with an intestinal mucosal origin. Early after transplant, peak levels of circulating GvH clones were found to be associated with declines in HvG clones. In the allografts of patients with donor T cell macrochimerism, GvH to HvG T cell clonal ratios were high.

Receptors were amplified or captured by the immunoSEQ multiplex PCR assay. For most patients, genomic DNA was isolated with the Qiagen DNeasy Blood and Tissue Kit and sent frozen to Adaptive Biotechnologies for TCR sequencing. High-throughput TCR-beta CDR3 sequencing of genomic DNA from most patients was performed by Adaptive Biotechnologies. In the original analysis: Adaptive's ImmunoSEQ software supplied the TCR sequencing data for 15 to 20 patients, while MiXCR and VDJtools were used to process a few other patients. To correct CD4 versus CD8 sorting errors, sequences present in both subsets at a frequency ratio below 5:1 were removed. CDR3 nucleotide sequences shared between donor and recipient were removed because the origin of such sequences could not be assigned. To count as alloreactive, a clone needed at least 2-fold expansion over unstimulated cells and a minimum CFSE-low frequency of 0.002% (template counts) or 0.001% (read counts). Clones were considered mappable if detected in sequenced pre-transplant spleen, lymph node, or MLR CFSE-low populations of the donor or recipient. The cumulative frequency of alloreactive clones was calculated as a percentage of all sequences, weighted by copy number. Entries here come from immuneACCESS through TCRdb and include only in-frame sequences with V and J called. Some clones fail to appear in such tables; in the studies checked, an unresolved V gene covers under half of the shortfall, and the cause of the remainder is unknown. The V and J calls and clone size were taken over from that table, and D and trimming were inferred from the DNA. Recorded for this sample are 85,000 to 130,000 clones; about 90% of them occurred a single time. The ten largest clones add up to approximately 0.88% of the sample.

The source was unstimulated CD4+ T cells sorted from spleen or lymph node cells, collected before intestinal transplant. This TCR was recovered from a human donor who received an intestinal transplant. The V gene is TRBV6-5 and the J gene is TRBJ2-5; a confident D gene designation cannot be given. The CDR3 region: CASSISPSQETQYF. The base sequence is TGTGCCAGCAGTATCTCCCCGTCACAAGAGACCCAGTACTTC.